This T cell receptor beta chain was documented in a study of regulatory T cells in long-lasting Graves disease. Study outcomes and limitations: What was studied was peripheral blood only, and not thyroid tissue.

About this clonotype: The antigen remains undetermined.

CDR1 and CDR2 from the germline V gene are MDHEN and SYDVKM. Trimming removed 4 bases at V and 4 bases at J, with 23 bases between. The CDR3 loop spans 18 amino acids. TCR beta libraries were built with iRepertoire HTBI primers and Arm-PCR of CDR3 regions. TCRdb redid the calling of the multiplex PCR reads with MiXCR, one entry per CDR3 protein. The profile covers around 470,000 distinct CDR3 sequences, with about 14% appearing a single time and approximately 15% taken by the ten largest. Time point defined: newly diagnosed GD, antithyroid drugs for less than 3 months. Construction of the TCR library relied on RNA isolated from PBMCs. Into tubes containing EDTA, roughly 10 milliliters of peripheral blood were drawn. This sample was also put to use in a study of T cells in Graves' hyperthyroidism and ophthalmopathy. In that study: Clinicians diagnosed patients from clinical symptoms, serum thyroxine and TRAb, thyroid ultrasound and orbital computed tomography.

This sequence originates from a woman aged 45-60 years with Graves disease. Sequenced here: peripheral blood mononuclear cells (PBMCs), sampled at new diagnosis, from a patient treated with antithyroid drugs. V usage is TRBV28 and J usage is TRBJ1-5; the D gene is possibly TRBD1 (6 bases). CDR3 sequence: CASSSVQGPFSLNQPQHF. CDR3 sequence (DNA): TGTGCCAGCAGTTCAGTACAGGGACCCTTCTCTTTAAATCAGCCCCAGCATTTT.